What follows are 20 T cell receptor beta chains derived from one specimen sequenced in a study of identical twins. TCRdb re-analysed the 5' RACE reads in MiXCR, keeping a single row per CDR3 protein. The sample lists over 600,000 distinct CDR3 sequences; around 20% were seen once. The same sample was also studied in work on T cells expressing NK-cell markers.

The sample was PBMCs. The receptors stem from a woman between 18 and 29 years old in good health.

A few counts support this clonotype. One end of the junction varies from germline; a read error may be responsible. The chain employs TRBV10-3 and TRBJ2-3; D not resolved. The CDR3 is made up of 14 amino acids. Germline lookup yields CDR1 ENHRY and CDR2 SYGVKD. The CDR3 nucleotides are TGTGCCATCAGTGACACGATATGCACAGCTACGCAGTATTTT. Translation gives CAISDTICTATQYF.

The gene calls are TRBV9 and TRBJ2-3; possibly TRBD2 for D (5 bases). The CDR3 is made up of 14 amino acids. The germline CDR1 and CDR2 sequences are SGDLS and YYNGEE. V lost 6 bases and J 0 bases, leaving 11 bases between the germline ends. DNA of the CDR3: TGTGCCAGCAAGAGAAGGACTAGCACAGATACGCAGTATTTT. Translated, it gives CASKRRTSTDTQYF. Complete variable domain (other parts from reference TRBV9 and TRBJ2-3): DSGVTQTPKHLITATGQRVTLRCSPRSGDLSVYWYQQSLDQGLQFLIQYYNGEERAKGNILERFSAQQFPDLHSELNLSSLELGDSALYFCASKRRTSTDTQYFGPGTRLTVL.

This clonotype was observed a handful of times. J is TRBJ2-1 and V is TRBV4-3; D gene unclear. V was clipped by 1 base and J by 6 bases, with 13 bases between them. CDR1 is LGHNA, CDR2 YSLEER, per germline. The CDR3 length is 15 residues. This CDR3 reads CASSQVSRVVNEQFF. The CDR3 DNA reads as TGCGCCAGCAGCCAAGTCTCACGCGTGGTCAATGAGCAGTTCTTC.

This clonotype was seen ten or more times. V and J are TRBV7-9 and TRBJ2-1, with D perhaps matching TRBD1 (6 bases). CDR3 length equals 17 residues. V was pared by 4 bases and J by 0 bases, with 16 bases between. The germline CDR1 and CDR2 sequences are SEHNR and FQNEAQ (reference sequence). The DNA for the CDR3 is TGTGCCAGCAGCTATGCCCTGGGGACACCCTCCTACAATGAGCAGTTCTTC. Its protein product is CASSYALGTPSYNEQFF.

The gene calls are TRBV9 and TRBJ2-4, with TRBD1 matching over 10 bases. This CDR3 contains 16 residues. Losses at the gene ends were 3 bases for V and 2 bases for J; bases not matched to a gene: 5. The germline gives CDR1 SGDLS, CDR2 YYNGEE. In nucleotides, the CDR3 is TGTGCCAGCAGCGCGGGGACAGGGGCGACCAAAAACATTCAGTACTTC. It yields the protein CASSAGTGATKNIQYF.

This clonotype was observed a few times. V gene TRBV7-6 combines with J gene TRBJ1-1; D is unresolved. The CDR3 runs to 14 residues. V was trimmed by 1 base and J by 5 bases, leaving 11 bases between them. Germline V gene data show CDR1 as SGHVS and CDR2 as FNYEAQ. CDR3 coding DNA: TGTGCCAGCAGCTTAGGGGATACGGGGACTGAAGCTTTCTTT. This encodes CASSLGDTGTEAFF.

A remark on this clonotype: The final CDR3 position lacks the conserved phenylalanine or tryptophan, pointing to a likely read error. This sequence joins TRBV7-9 and TRBJ2-5; 9 nucleotides align to TRBD1. In germline, CDR1 is SEHNR, CDR2 FQNEAQ (reference sequence). CDR3 length: 13 residues. J lost 5 bases, V lost 11 bases, and 9 bases had no gene match. The CDR3: CAAGTGSPETQYS. CDR3 nucleotides: TGTGCCGCCGGGACAGGGAGTCCTGAGACCCAGTACTCC.

This clonotype was observed a few times. This chain joins TRBV9 and TRBJ2-5; a possible D gene is TRBD2 (6 bases). The CDR3 has 12 residues. Germline CDR1 reads SGDLS; CDR2 reads YYNGEE. V lost 1 base and J 10 bases, leaving 11 bases between the germline ends. The CDR3 is CASSVNRGGQYF. In DNA form, the CDR3 reads TGTGCCAGCAGCGTAAATCGGGGAGGCCAGTACTTC.

This sequence joins TRBV20-1 and TRBJ2-1; 10 bases map to TRBD1. Looked up from germline, CDR1 is DFQATT and CDR2 is SNEGSKA (reference sequence). This CDR3 contains 17 residues. Unmatched junction bases numbered 9, after V lost 4 bases and J lost 0 bases. CDR3 protein: CSATPGQGVSSYNEQFF. CDR3 bases: TGCAGTGCTACCCCCGGACAGGGGGTGAGCTCCTACAATGAGCAGTTCTTC.

This clonotype was detected many times. The V call is TRBV4-3, the J call TRBJ2-1; D gene uncertain. The CDR3 runs 14 residues. Trimming stripped 1 base from V and 9 bases from J, with 13 bases between. From germline, CDR1 is LGHNA and CDR2 YSLEER. The CDR3, as DNA: TGCGCCAGCAGCCAAGGTGGTAGAAATACTGAGCAGTTCTTC. This translates into CASSQGGRNTEQFF.

V usage is TRBV12-3 or TRBV12-4 and J usage is TRBJ1-2; unclear D gene. Deletions cut 3 bases from V and 3 bases from J, with 11 bases between. There are 14 residues in the CDR3. CDR3 sequence (DNA): TGTGCCAGCAGTTTGAACAGACCAGACTATGGCTACACCTTC. Its protein product is CASSLNRPDYGYTF.

This clonotype was seen repeatedly, ten times or more. The rearrangement uses TRBV5-1 and TRBJ2-1; D gene unclear. Germline CDR1 SGHRS, CDR2 YFSETQ. Trimming removed 4 bases from V and 0 bases from J, with 11 bases in between. The CDR3 is 15 amino acids. CDR3 sequence: CASSLVRVSYNEQFF. The CDR3, as DNA: TGCGCCAGCAGCCTCGTACGGGTCTCCTACAATGAGCAGTTCTTC.

The J gene is TRBJ2-3, the V gene TRBV5-1; 9 positions match TRBD2. Trimming removed 2 bases from V and 3 bases from J; junction bases left unmatched: 4. The CDR3 is 15 amino acids. CDR1 is SGHRS, CDR2 YFSETQ, per germline. The CDR3, as DNA: TGCGCCAGCAGCTTCGCTCTAGCGGGGACAGATACGCAGTATTTT. It is translated as CASSFALAGTDTQYF.

This clonotype was recorded a few times. V and J are TRBV11-2 and TRBJ1-2; 8 bases map to TRBD1. The CDR3 loop spans 16 amino acids. The ends lost 5 bases at V and 7 bases at J; junction bases unmatched: 15. Germline CDR1 reads SGHAT; CDR2 reads FQNNGV. CDR3 residues: CASSPTSGQGWGGYTF. The CDR3 coding sequence is TGTGCCAGCAGCCCTACCTCAGGACAGGGATGGGGTGGCTACACCTTC.

The chain recombines TRBV6-6 with TRBJ2-1; unclear D gene. The germline V gene encodes CDR1 MNHNY and CDR2 SVGAGI (reference sequence). The CDR3 extends over 13 amino acids. V was trimmed by 10 bases and J by 2 bases, leaving 12 bases between them. This chain's CDR3 is CATLTKTYNEQFF. The CDR3 bases are TGTGCCACCTTGACCAAGACCTACAATGAGCAGTTCTTC.

This clonotype has only a few counts. The rearrangement joins TRBV20-1 to TRBJ2-7; D ambiguous. V was cut by 4 bases and J by 0 bases, with 10 bases left in between. From germline, CDR1 is DFQATT and CDR2 SNEGSKA (reference sequence). The CDR3 sequence is 13 residues long. The CDR3 region has the DNA TGCAGTGCTATGCGGCAGAGCTCCTACGAGCAGTACTTC. It specifies CSAMRQSSYEQYF.

V and J are TRBV12-5 and TRBJ2-7; 7 bases are a match to TRBD1. The CDR3 contains 17 residues. Germline V gene sequence: CDR1 LGHNT, CDR2 FRNRAP. The junction had 12 bases not matched to a gene; V was cut back by 2 bases and J by 2 bases. The DNA for the CDR3 is TGTGCTAGTGGTTTGACCCCCGGGACAGAAGGAGCCTACGAGCAGTACTTC. Residues: CASGLTPGTEGAYEQYF.

This clonotype appeared many times. This chain connects TRBV27 to TRBJ2-1; D tentatively fits TRBD1 or TRBD2 (5 bases each). V was pared by 0 bases and J by 0 bases, with 9 bases between. The germline CDR1 and CDR2 sequences are MNHEY and SMNVEV (reference sequence). The CDR3 spans 16 residues. CDR3 region: CASSLSGTGSYNEQFF. DNA for the CDR3: TGTGCCAGCAGTTTATCGGGGACGGGCTCCTACAATGAGCAGTTCTTC.

This clonotype has just a few counts. The rearrangement links TRBV29-1 to TRBJ1-2; D is uncertain. V lost 6 bases to trimming and J lost 8 bases, with 22 bases between them. There are 14 residues in the CDR3. CDR1 is SQVTM, CDR2 ANQGSEA, per germline. CDR3 bases: TGCAGCGTAGCTATATTGGACGTCCAGACGGGCTACACCTTC. Its protein is CSVAILDVQTGYTF. The full variable domain, rest sourced from reference TRBV29-1 and TRBJ1-2, is SAVISQKPSRDICQRGTSLTIQCQVDSQVTMMFWYRQQPGQSLTLIATANQGSEATYESGFVIDKFPISRPNLTFSTLTVSNMSPEDSSIYLCSVAILDVQTGYTFGSGTRLTVV.

The rearrangement joins TRBV7-2 to TRBJ2-3; D is uncertain. Germline CDR1 and CDR2: SGHTA and FQGNSA. The CDR3 spans 13 residues. The V gene lost 8 bases and the J gene lost 6 bases, with 15 bases spanning the gap. The CDR3 DNA reads as TGTGCCAGCGTAGAGCCGGGTGGGGATACGCAGTATTTT. Protein: CASVEPGGDTQYF.